This T cell receptor (beta chain) was documented in a study of OX40 agonist ivuxolimab in advanced cancers. Study-wide background: Partial responses were achieved by three patients, one with hepatocellular carcinoma and two with cutaneous melanoma. General study findings and limits: Dosing at 0.1 to 3.0 mg/kg was accompanied by clonal expansion of CD4+ and CD8+ blood T cells by week 6. Certain nonresponders additionally had low normalized T-cell clonal expansion. On average, a greater number of expanded clones characterised CD8+ T cells relative to CD4+.

Sequencing was performed with immunoSEQ multiplex PCR; in TCRdb, only in-frame clones are kept and a portion is missing. The data hold about 22,000 clones, with approximately 80% observed a single time. In regard to this clone: The antigen is undetermined.

The V gene lost 3 bases and the J gene lost 5 bases, with 13 bases spanning the gap. The germline gives CDR1 SNHLY, CDR2 FYNNEI. This CDR3 contains 15 residues. This TCR was recovered from an adult with an advanced solid tumor such as melanoma, head and neck, liver or kidney cancer. Sequenced material: CD4+ or CD8+ T cells sorted from blood, taken in a trial of the OX40 agonist ivuxolimab. V gene TRBV2 combines with J gene TRBJ2-2; D not certain. The CDR3 coding sequence is TGTGCCAGCAGTGAGGTTGGTGTTGAGACCGGGGAGCTGTTTTTT. As protein: CASSEVGVETGELFF.